This T cell receptor (beta chain) appears in the sequencing data of a study of low-dose radiotherapy and immunotherapy resistance in tumors. Study context: Cohort 2's total reached 13 Gy over 26 weeks, at 1 Gy per fraction every two weeks. A dose of 300 mg of oral aspirin was taken by patients daily for four cycles from cycle 1 day 1. Priming of first-strand cDNA relied on TRAV- and TRBV-specific primers (covering alpha and beta chains).

Time point given: after trial treatment. As for treatment: LDRT plus nivolumab, ipilimumab, low-dose cyclophosphamide and aspirin (RACIN trial). The donors, trial participants, received nivolumab, ipilimumab, aspirin, low-dose cyclophosphamide and low-dose radiotherapy. The authors ran about 20 PCR cycles to amplify TCRs with a constant-region primer and V-primer adapter. One entry per CDR3 protein results from TCRdb running MiXCR on the reads. This sample has tens of thousands of distinct CDR3 sequences, with approximately 35% found just once. Germline CDR1 is LNHDA and CDR2 is SQIVND (reference sequence). Trimming removed 7 bases at V and 8 bases at J, with 15 bases between. The CDR3 covers 14 residues.

This clonotype was obtained from a male donor with rectosigmoid adenocarcinoma. The chain carries TRBV19 and TRBJ1-6; TRBD1 is a possible D gene (6 bases). The input for sequencing was PBMCs, taken after low-dose radiotherapy plus immunotherapy. The CDR3 loop reads CASTWADRDSPLHF. CDR3 sequence (DNA): TGTGCCAGTACCTGGGCGGACAGAGATTCACCCCTCCACTTT. The entire variable domain, with the rest obtained from reference TRBV19 and TRBJ1-6, is as follows: DGGITQSPKYLFRKEGQNVTLSCEQNLNHDAMYWYRQDPGQGLRLIYYSQIVNDFQKGDIAEGYSVSREKKESFPLTVTSAQKNPTAFYLCASTWADRDSPLHFGNGTRLTVT.